Presented here are 23 T cell receptor beta chains from one specimen sequenced in a study of PD-L1 blockade in urothelial cancer. Profiling relied on immunoSEQ multiplex PCR, and the TCRdb table lists in-frame clones only, not all of them. The data hold about 86,000 clones, with more than 75% observed a single time. Time point noted: pretreatment peripheral blood. The sequenced sample was PBMCs, obtained around atezolizumab (anti-PD-L1) treatment. These receptors were obtained from a man aged 55 to 70 with urothelial cancer.

This chain links TRBV2 with TRBJ2-7; D gene unclear. The germline V gene has CDR1 SNHLY and CDR2 FYNNEI. Trimming shortened V by 4 bases and J by 5 bases, and 6 bases separated the two germline ends. This CDR3 is built from 11 residues. CDR3: CASSGYHEQYF. CDR3 sequence (DNA): TGTGCCAGCAGTGGTTATCACGAGCAGTACTTC. Full variable domain (outside the CDR3, taken from reference TRBV2 and TRBJ2-7): EPEVTQTPSHQVTQMGQEVILRCVPISNHLYFYWYRQILGQKVEFLVSFYNNEISEKSEIFDDQFSVERPDGSNFTLKIRSTKLEDSAMYFCASSGYHEQYFGPGTRLTVT.

The chain employs TRBV11-3 and TRBJ2-1; 12 nucleotides line up with TRBD2. Germline CDR1 and CDR2: SGHNT and YENEEA. The V and J ends lost 5 bases and 6 bases, in that order; junction bases with no gene match: 8. The CDR3 loop spans 16 amino acids. The CDR3 region has the DNA TGTGCCAGCAGCCCCACCACTAGCGGGGGGCTCAATGAGCAGTTCTTC. Its translation is CASSPTTSGGLNEQFF.

The CDR3: CASSLNVHSEQYF. The DNA of the CDR3 is TGTGCCAGCAGCTTGAACGTCCACTCCGAGCAGTACTTC. The chain carries TRBV7-3 and TRBJ2-7; D ambiguous. Trimming removed 3 bases from V and 6 bases from J, with 12 bases in between. This CDR3 is built from 13 residues. Germline V gene lookup returns CDR1 SGHTA and CDR2 FQGTGA.

J is TRBJ1-2 and V is TRBV9; 10 bases are a match to TRBD1. The CDR3 totals 15 residues. Per the germline V gene, CDR1 is SGDLS and CDR2 is YYNGEE. The V gene end was trimmed by 0 bases and the J gene end by 6 bases; junction bases not matched to a gene: 5. The CDR3 sequence is CASSVVPTGGNGYTF. The CDR3 DNA reads as TGTGCCAGCAGCGTAGTCCCGACAGGGGGCAATGGCTACACCTTC.

The chain recombines TRBV18 with TRBJ2-5, with D possibly being TRBD2 (6 bases). The CDR3 has 16 residues. The V gene lost 3 bases and the J gene lost 2 bases, with 16 bases spanning the gap. The germline gives CDR1 KGHSH, CDR2 LQKENI. Here the CDR3 DNA reads TGTGCCAGCTCACCCCCGGGGGAGACAGAACAAGAGACCCAGTACTTC. It encodes CASSPPGETEQETQYF.

V and J are TRBV30 and TRBJ1-4; possible D gene TRBD1, 5 bases. Germline CDR1 reads GTSNPN; CDR2 reads SVGIG (reference sequence). This CDR3 comprises 14 residues. V gave up 5 bases and J gave up 6 bases, with 16 bases separating them. CDR3: CAWGPGILHEKLFF. The CDR3 DNA is TGTGCCTGGGGACCAGGGATTCTCCATGAAAAACTGTTTTTT.

As concerns this clone: The junction departs from germline at one end; a sequencing error may be responsible. V is TRBV29-1 and J is TRBJ1-1; possibly TRBD1 for D (6 bases). From germline, CDR1 is SQVTM and CDR2 ANQGSEA. The CDR3 sequence is 13 residues long. This CDR3 is CSVKEQGNTEAFF. The CDR3 DNA reads as TGCAGCGTTAAAGAACAGGGGAACACTGAAGCTTTCTTT.

J is TRBJ2-1 and V is TRBV15, with unresolved D. Trimming shortened V by 1 base and J by 0 bases, and 7 bases separated the two germline ends. CDR3 length: 15 residues. CDR1 and CDR2 (germline): LNHNV, YYDKDF (reference sequence). The DNA of the CDR3 is TGTGCCACCAGCAGAGCGGTAAGCTCCTACAATGAGCAGTTCTTC. Translated, it gives CATSRAVSSYNEQFF.

This chain links TRBV4-1 with TRBJ2-7; D remains unclear. Trimming took 1 base from V and 2 from J, leaving 6 bases between them. The CDR3 is 13 residues long. Germline V lookup: CDR1 MGHRA, CDR2 YSYEKL. CDR3 amino acids: CASSQALTYEQYF. The CDR3 coding sequence is TGCGCCAGCAGCCAAGCTCTTACCTACGAGCAGTACTTC.

The genes are TRBV6-6 and TRBJ2-5; 12 nucleotides agree with TRBD2. Germline lookup yields CDR1 MNHNY and CDR2 SVGAGI (reference sequence). The trim removed 7 bases at V and 5 bases at J, leaving 8 bases unmatched. There are 15 residues in the CDR3. The CDR3 sequence: CASTQSSGRGETQYF. CDR3 bases: TGTGCCAGCACCCAATCTAGCGGGAGGGGGGAGACCCAGTACTTC.

This chain links TRBV18 with TRBJ1-2; TRBD1 is a possible D gene (6 bases). The CDR3 consists of 13 residues. Trimming shortened V by 6 bases and J by 8 bases, and 16 bases separated the two germline ends. CDR1 and CDR2 (germline): KGHSH, LQKENI. CDR3: CASSPDTGIGYTF. The CDR3 DNA is TGTGCCAGCTCGCCAGACACAGGGATAGGCTACACCTTC. Drawing the rest from reference TRBV18 and TRBJ1-2, the complete variable domain is NAGVMQNPRHLVRRRGQEARLRCSPMKGHSHVYWYRQLPEEGLKFMVYLQKENIIDESGMPKERFSAEFPKEGPSILRIQQVVRGDSAAYFCASSPDTGIGYTFGSGTRLTVV.

A few counts support this clone. The V and J genes are TRBV7-2 and TRBJ2-4, with TRBD2 matching over 7 bases. Germline loops: CDR1 SGHTA, CDR2 FQGNSA. V gave up 0 bases and J gave up 15 bases; unmatched junction bases: 8. CDR3 size: 13 residues. CDR3 residues: CASSLAKGAGPYF. Written as DNA, the CDR3 is TGTGCCAGCAGCTTAGCCAAAGGAGCGGGGCCGTACTTC.

The genes are TRBV6-6 and TRBJ2-5, with D possibly matching TRBD2 (5 bases). The germline V and J ends were trimmed by 5 bases and 2 bases, with 15 bases remaining between them. This CDR3 has 15 amino acids. CDR1 MNHNY and CDR2 SVGAGI come from the germline V gene (reference sequence). CDR3 sequence: CASSPTRGQQETQYF. The DNA for the CDR3 is TGTGCCAGCAGTCCTACTCGGGGTCAACAAGAGACCCAGTACTTC.

The chain links TRBV11-2 to TRBJ1-5; D call uncertain. Germline assignment: CDR1 SGHAT and CDR2 FQNNGV. Trimming left V 0 bases short and J 5 bases short, with 11 bases between. The CDR3 is made up of 15 amino acids. The CDR3 coding sequence is TGTGCCAGCAGCTTAGATATGGGCCAGGATCAGCCCCAGCATTTT. Residues: CASSLDMGQDQPQHF.

The chain recombines TRBV4-2 with TRBJ2-1, with D perhaps TRBD2 (6 bases). The CDR3 is 12 residues long. Germline V lookup: CDR1 LGHNA, CDR2 YNFKEQ. V dropped 1 base and J dropped 8 bases, with 6 bases sitting between them. The CDR3 DNA follows: TGTGCCAGCAGCCAAGGGGACTATGAGCAGTTCTTC. This gives the protein CASSQGDYEQFF.

V gene TRBV7-8 combines with J gene TRBJ2-6; 8 bases align to TRBD1. Germline CDR1 is SGHVS and CDR2 is FQNEAQ. The CDR3 covers 15 residues. Germline trimming cut 5 bases from V and 3 bases from J; bases unmatched to any gene: 3. CDR3 nucleotide sequence: TGTGCCAGCAGCCAAGGGACAGGTGGGGCCAACGTCCTGACTTTC. It specifies CASSQGTGGANVLTF.

CDR3 DNA sequence: TGTGCCAGCAGCCCCGACAGAGTCTATGGCTACACCTTC. Translation gives CASSPDRVYGYTF. The chain employs TRBV6-1 and TRBJ1-2, with TRBD1 as a possible D gene (5 bases). The germline gives CDR1 MNHNS, CDR2 SASEGT. The CDR3 has 13 amino acids. Between the trimmed V and J ends, which lost 6 bases and 4 bases, there was a span of 12 bases.

This chain uses TRBV21-1 with TRBJ1-2; the table's D call, TRBD1, was not checked against the DNA. TRBV21-1 is a known pseudogene. CDR3 length: 16 amino acids. The CDR3 sequence is CASSNPRQATRQGYTF. In nucleotides, the CDR3 is TGTGCCAGCAGCAATCCGCGACAGGCAACTCGGCAGGGCTACACCTTC.

The rearrangement links TRBV27 to TRBJ1-4, with 8 nucleotides matching TRBD1. The V and J ends lost 4 bases and 10 bases, in that order; junction bases with no gene match: 17. This CDR3 region has 17 residues. Per the germline V gene, CDR1 is MNHEY and CDR2 is SMNVEV (reference sequence). The CDR3 bases are TGTGCCAGCAGTTCGACAGGGGAGGGGTGGGAGATGGCAAAACTGTTTTTT. Translating gives CASSSTGEGWEMAKLFF.

V is TRBV5-1 and J is TRBJ2-7; D uncertain. The V gene's germline CDR1 is SGHRS and CDR2 YFSETQ. Trimming left V 2 bases short and J 12 bases short, with 12 bases between. The CDR3 is 11 amino acids. As DNA, the CDR3 is TGCGCCAGCAGCTTTGGGCAGCACCTGTACTTC. Its translation is CASSFGQHLYF.

This sequence joins TRBV4-2 and TRBJ2-6; D possibly corresponds to TRBD1 (5 bases). The V end was cut by 2 bases, the J end by 1 base, with 9 bases between. The CDR3 runs to 16 residues. In germline, CDR1 is LGHNA, CDR2 YNFKEQ. Here the CDR3 reads CASSQPGLSGANVLTF. In DNA form, the CDR3 reads TGTGCCAGCAGCCAACCAGGGTTATCTGGGGCCAACGTCCTGACTTTC.

This clone has a single count. V and J are TRBV30 and TRBJ2-5, with 7 bases identical to TRBD1. The germline V gene encodes CDR1 GTSNPN and CDR2 SVGIG (reference sequence). V gave up 4 bases and J gave up 0 bases; unmatched junction bases: 5. CDR3 size: 14 residues. In DNA, the CDR3 is TGTGCCTGGAACATACAGGGGTACCAAGAGACCCAGTACTTC. Translated, it gives CAWNIQGYQETQYF.

This rearrangement joins TRBV4-1 to TRBJ2-5; TRBD2 matches 9 bases. CDR1 and CDR2 (germline): MGHRA, YSYEKL. The CDR3 runs to 14 residues. V trimming: 2 bases; J trimming: 5 bases; junction bases outside the gene matches: 3. The CDR3 sequence is CASSQLAGYETQYF. The CDR3 DNA is TGCGCCAGCAGCCAACTAGCGGGGTACGAGACCCAGTACTTC.